This TCR beta chain was profiled in a study of response to subunit inactivated influenza vaccine. Trimming took 0 bases from V and 5 from J, leaving 16 bases between them. The CDR3 runs 16 residues. Germline V lookup: CDR1 DFQATT, CDR2 SNEGSKA (reference sequence). This clonotype appeared many times. TCRdb re-analysed the RT-PCR reads in MiXCR, keeping a single row per CDR3 protein. The sample has about half a million distinct CDR3 sequences; 7.6% are singletons. The chain links TRBV20-1 to TRBJ2-2, with D perhaps TRBD1 (5 bases). This receptor was identified in a man aged 45-69 years who received an inactivated influenza vaccine. This specimen was PBMCs from blood, taken roughly 24 months after vaccination. CDR3 DNA sequence: TGCAGTGCTAGAGATCGAAGGGGTATACGAACCGGGGAGCTGTTTTTT. Translation: CSARDRRGIRTGELFF.